Below, 29 T cell receptor beta chains from the same sample are listed, as sequenced in a study of T cells in Graves' hyperthyroidism and ophthalmopathy. What was amplified from RNA transcripts were TCR beta CDR3 regions. HTBI primers were used for first-round RT-PCR of the TCR CDR3. One entry per CDR3 protein results from TCRdb running MiXCR on the multiplex PCR reads. The sample has a few hundred thousand distinct CDR3 sequences; around 18% are singletons. The material sequenced was blood. The receptors derive from a man between 18 and 35 years old with Graves' ophthalmopathy.

In this sample, this clonotype turned up many times. In nucleotides, the CDR3 is TGTGCCAGCAGAGGCGGGCTTATAGCGGCCCTCTCCTACGAGCAGTACTTC. It codes for CASRGGLIAALSYEQYF. J is TRBJ2-7 and V is TRBV11-2; TRBD2 might be the D (6 bases). Trimming cost V 6 bases and J 0 bases, with 21 bases left between them. The CDR3 covers 17 residues. Germline V CDR1 and CDR2: SGHAT, FQNNGV. Supplemented by reference TRBV11-2 and TRBJ2-7, the full variable domain reads EAGVAQSPRYKIIEKRQSVAFWCNPISGHATLYWYQQILGQGPKLLIQFQNNGVVDDSQLPKDRFSAERLKGVDSTLKIQPAKLEDSAVYLCASRGGLIAALSYEQYFGPGTRLTVT.

This clonotype occurred many times. This chain links TRBV28 with TRBJ2-7; 8 nucleotides align to TRBD1. The CDR3 spans 15 residues. With 1 base clipped from V and 6 bases from J, the junction kept 8 bases outside the gene matches. The germline V gene has CDR1 MDHEN and CDR2 SYDVKM. The CDR3 reads CASSLFTRDRSEQYF. CDR3 nucleotide sequence: TGTGCCAGCAGTTTATTTACCCGGGACAGGAGCGAGCAGTACTTC.

V is TRBV4-1 and J is TRBJ1-2, with 10 bases matching TRBD1. The CDR3 runs to 14 residues. Germline V gives CDR1 MGHRA, CDR2 YSYEKL. V was clipped by 5 bases and J by 5 bases; unmatched bases: 5. The DNA for the CDR3 is TGCGCCAGCAGCATCCCGGGACAGGGGTATGGCTACACCTTC. Its translation is CASSIPGQGYGYTF.

This clonotype was counted ten times or more. This chain uses TRBV2 with TRBJ2-5; D remains ambiguous. Per the germline V gene, CDR1 is SNHLY and CDR2 is FYNNEI. Trimming took off 3 bases at V and 6 bases at J, with 14 bases between the two ends. This CDR3 is 14 amino acids long. CDR3 loop: CASSEPTTWQTQYF. The CDR3 DNA reads TGTGCCAGCAGTGAGCCCACGACTTGGCAGACCCAGTACTTC.

This clonotype appeared many times. The rearrangement joins TRBV5-5 to TRBJ2-5; D is ambiguous. CDR1 is SGHKS, CDR2 YYEKEE, per germline (reference sequence). This CDR3 is 18 amino acids long. V lost 1 base and J lost 1, with 20 bases in between. The CDR3 DNA reads TGTGCCAGCAGCTTGAGGGAATGGTCAGGCCTCCTCCAAGAGACCCAGTACTTC. Translation: CASSLREWSGLLQETQYF.

Ten or more counts support this clonotype. This rearrangement joins TRBV11-1 to TRBJ1-1; 9 positions agree with TRBD1. Per germline, CDR1 SGHAT and CDR2 FQDESV (reference sequence). V gave up 8 bases and J gave up 8 bases; unmatched junction bases: 12. This CDR3 is built from 14 residues. CDR3 nucleotides: TGTGCCAGCGGAGAGGGACAGGGAGAGGGAGAAGCTTTCTTT. Its translation: CASGEGQGEGEAFF.

In this sample, this clonotype turned up many times. Here the CDR3 DNA reads TGCAGTGCCCTAAGCTCAACGAACACTGAAGCTTTCTTT. This encodes CSALSSTNTEAFF. The rearrangement joins TRBV20-1 to TRBJ1-1; D is ambiguous. CDR1 and CDR2 (germline): DFQATT, SNEGSKA (reference sequence). The V end was cut by 6 bases, the J end by 1 base, with 12 bases between. The CDR3 sequence is 13 residues long.

The sample holds one count of this clonotype. The CDR3 sequence: CASKVRAGDLYEQYF. Written as DNA, the CDR3 is TGTGCCAGCAAGGTCCGGGCGGGGGATCTCTACGAGCAGTACTTC. The V gene is TRBV2, the J gene TRBJ2-7; TRBD2 matches at 7 bases. Trimming removed 7 bases from V and 3 bases from J; junction bases left unmatched: 12. Germline V gives CDR1 SNHLY, CDR2 FYNNEI. The CDR3 is 15 amino acids.

Ten or more counts support this clonotype. The V and J genes are TRBV7-9 and TRBJ2-1, with D unresolved. Between the trimmed V and J ends, which lost 5 bases and 0 bases, there was a span of 8 bases. CDR1 and CDR2 (germline): SEHNR, FQNEAQ (reference sequence). CDR3 length equals 14 residues. CDR3 sequence (DNA): TGTGCCAGCAGCACAGCCAACTCCTACAATGAGCAGTTCTTC. This codes for CASSTANSYNEQFF.

The CDR3 nucleotides read TGTGCCACGACCGGGCCGACGCTCTACGAGCAGTACTTC. Translated, it gives CATTGPTLYEQYF. The gene calls are TRBV25-1 and TRBJ2-7; D is undetermined. Trimming stripped 10 bases from V and 3 bases from J, with 16 bases between. The CDR3 has 13 amino acids. The germline gives CDR1 MGHDK, CDR2 SYGVNS.

This chain connects TRBV13 to TRBJ2-1, with TRBD2 matching 14 bases. This CDR3 has 15 residues. Looked up from germline, CDR1 is PRHDT and CDR2 is FYEKMQ (reference sequence). Losses at the gene ends were 5 bases for V and 9 bases for J; bases not matched to a gene: 6. CDR3 coding DNA: TGTGCCAGCAGCCACGGACTAGCGGGAGGACTTGAGCAGTTCTTC. It is translated as CASSHGLAGGLEQFF.

This clonotype has ten or more counts. V usage is TRBV12-3 or TRBV12-4 and J usage is TRBJ2-4; TRBD2 matches at 7 bases. V lost 6 bases and J lost 4; bases outside the gene matches: 12. This CDR3 region has 16 residues. The CDR3 DNA follows: TGTGCCAGCAGCCGTACCAGGTGGGGGGGAAAAAACATTCAGTACTTC. It is translated as CASSRTRWGGKNIQYF.

The gene calls are TRBV19 and TRBJ1-5, with D possibly being TRBD1 (5 bases). V dropped 3 bases and J dropped 6 bases, with 6 bases sitting between them. The CDR3 loop spans 12 amino acids. Looked up from germline, CDR1 is LNHDA and CDR2 is SQIVND (reference sequence). DNA for the CDR3: TGTGCCAGTAGTATCGGGACTCAGCCCCAGCATTTT. Translating gives CASSIGTQPQHF.

This clonotype was detected a few times. This chain connects TRBV6-2 or TRBV6-3 to TRBJ2-4, with D possibly being TRBD2 (6 bases). CDR1 is MNHEY and CDR2 is SVGEGT in the germline V gene. Trimming removed 6 bases from V and 8 bases from J, with 11 bases in between. The CDR3 length is 12 residues. The CDR3 loop reads CASRGGIDIQYF. The CDR3 DNA reads as TGTGCCAGCAGGGGAGGTATAGACATTCAGTACTTC.

This clonotype was seen more than once but under ten times. The chain links TRBV19 to TRBJ2-5; D call uncertain. V was trimmed by 4 bases and J by 3 bases, leaving 18 bases between them. This CDR3 contains 16 residues. Germline values: CDR1 LNHDA, CDR2 SQIVND (reference sequence). The CDR3 coding sequence is TGTGCCAGTAGTAGCTTTCCGAGCACCACCGAAGAGACCCAGTACTTC. Translating it yields CASSSFPSTTEETQYF.

This chain connects TRBV6-1 to TRBJ1-2, with D tentatively TRBD1 (5 bases). Germline V gives CDR1 MNHNS, CDR2 SASEGT. The CDR3 extends over 13 amino acids. V was shortened by 3 bases and J by 8 bases, with 13 bases between the two germline ends. CDR3 nucleotide sequence: TGTGCCAGCAGTGATTGGCAGGGCGACGGCTACACCTTC. This gives the protein CASSDWQGDGYTF.

CDR3 region: CASSFFSGGRTDTQYF. CDR3 sequence (DNA): TGTGCCAGCAGTTTCTTTAGCGGGGGCCGCACAGATACGCAGTATTTT. V is TRBV27 and J is TRBJ2-3; 9 bases are shared with TRBD2. J was trimmed by 1 base and V by 3 bases; bases with no gene match: 5. The CDR3 is 16 residues long. The germline V gene has CDR1 MNHEY and CDR2 SMNVEV (reference sequence).

This clonotype was seen many times. The J gene is TRBJ2-7, the V gene TRBV20-1; tentatively, D is TRBD1 or TRBD2 (6 bases each). This CDR3 contains 13 residues. The ends were cut back, 3 bases at V and 0 bases at J, with 9 bases in the middle. Germline V gene sequence: CDR1 DFQATT, CDR2 SNEGSKA (reference sequence). The DNA of the CDR3 is TGCAGTGCTAGCGGGGGCCCCTCCTACGAGCAGTACTTC. Protein: CSASGGPSYEQYF.

The V gene is TRBV7-3, the J gene TRBJ2-2; D possibly uses TRBD1 or TRBD2 (6 bases each). The V gene's germline CDR1 is SGHTA and CDR2 FQGTGA. The CDR3 contains 13 residues. V gave up 7 bases and J gave up 6 bases, with 12 bases separating them. CDR3 nucleotides: TGTGCCAGCAAACAGGGAGGAGCCGGGGAGCTGTTTTTT. It yields the protein CASKQGGAGELFF.

This clonotype came up a few times. J is TRBJ2-2 and V is TRBV9; 7 positions match TRBD1. The ends lost 3 bases at V and 5 bases at J; junction bases unmatched: 7. The germline V gene encodes CDR1 SGDLS and CDR2 YYNGEE. The CDR3 has 15 residues. The CDR3 coding sequence is TGTGCCAGCAGCGAGGGGGCAGGCAGGACCGGGGAGCTGTTTTTT. Translation: CASSEGAGRTGELFF.

In regard to this clonotype: One junction end disagrees with the germline gene, perhaps due to a read error. The chain combines TRBV5-1 with TRBJ1-3; no clear D gene. Germline V gene data show CDR1 as SGHRS and CDR2 as YFSETQ. The CDR3 has 13 residues. CDR3 nucleotide sequence: TGTGCCAGCAGCGCCTCCTTGGGAAACACCATATATTTT. The encoded protein is CASSASLGNTIYF.

The rearrangement links TRBV28 to TRBJ2-3; 12 positions match TRBD1. CDR1 is MDHEN, CDR2 SYDVKM, per germline. The CDR3 is 16 residues long. V was clipped by 5 bases and J by 4 bases; unmatched bases: 7. The CDR3 protein is CASSRPGTGGSDTQYF. The CDR3 DNA follows: TGTGCCAGCAGTCGCCCCGGGACAGGGGGCTCAGATACGCAGTATTTT.

This clonotype appeared many times. V usage is TRBV7-2 and J usage is TRBJ2-3, with 10 bases fitting TRBD1. The germline gives CDR1 SGHTA, CDR2 FQGNSA. This CDR3 spans 18 amino acids. Trimming at V came to 2 bases and at J to 4 bases, leaving 12 bases not matched to a gene. CDR3 residues: CASSLRARWGQGSDTQYF. DNA of the CDR3: TGTGCCAGCAGCTTAAGGGCCCGTTGGGGACAGGGGTCAGATACGCAGTATTTT.

This clonotype has ten or more counts. J is TRBJ1-4 and V is TRBV12-3 or TRBV12-4; TRBD1 might be the D (5 bases). Trimming stripped 2 bases from V and 8 bases from J, with 12 bases between. The CDR3 extends over 14 amino acids. CDR3 amino acids: CASSLNSWGEKLFF. CDR3 DNA sequence: TGTGCCAGCAGTTTAAACAGCTGGGGGGAAAAACTGTTTTTT.

In its sample, this clonotype was seen many times. The V and J genes are TRBV12-3 or TRBV12-4 and TRBJ2-3; 9 nucleotides agree with TRBD1. V lost 5 bases to trimming and J lost 3 bases; unmatched junction nucleotides: 6. The CDR3 covers 15 residues. The CDR3 protein is CASSGTGGRTDTQYF. In DNA form, the CDR3 reads TGTGCCAGCAGTGGCACAGGGGGCCGGACAGATACGCAGTATTTT.

In its sample, this clonotype was seen many times. The chain uses TRBV11-2 and TRBJ2-3, with D unresolved. Trimming pared 4 bases from V and 6 bases from J, leaving 17 bases between. The CDR3 extends over 15 amino acids. CDR1 and CDR2 (germline): SGHAT, FQNNGV. The CDR3 DNA reads TGTGCCAGCAGCTCTGAATTCTCTTCGCAGGATACGCAGTATTTT. Amino acids: CASSSEFSSQDTQYF.

Many counts were recorded for this clonotype. This chain connects TRBV5-1 to TRBJ1-4; D may be TRBD1 (6 bases). The V end was cut by 4 bases, the J end by 8 bases, with 9 bases between. Germline V lookup: CDR1 SGHRS, CDR2 YFSETQ. This CDR3 contains 12 residues. The CDR3 is CASSRTGEKLFF. The CDR3 DNA sequence: TGCGCCAGCAGCCGTACAGGGGAAAAACTGTTTTTT.

The chain uses TRBV6-9 and TRBJ2-3, with 7 bases fitting TRBD2. CDR3 length equals 15 residues. Per the germline V gene, CDR1 is MNHGY and CDR2 is SVAAGI. The trim removed 4 bases at V and 4 bases at J, leaving 8 bases unmatched. This CDR3 reads CASSFSSGVSDTQYF. CDR3 in DNA: TGTGCCAGCAGTTTTTCCAGCGGGGTCTCAGATACGCAGTATTTT.

This clonotype came up many times. The J gene is TRBJ1-1, the V gene TRBV18; possibly TRBD1 for D (5 bases). The germline V gene encodes CDR1 KGHSH and CDR2 LQKENI. V dropped 2 bases and J dropped 4 bases, with 11 bases sitting between them. The CDR3 has 14 residues. The CDR3 DNA reads as TGTGCCAGCTCACCAGAGGGGTGGCCCACTGAAGCTTTCTTT. Its translation is CASSPEGWPTEAFF.